The source of this T cell receptor (beta chain) is a study of cytomegalovirus exposure and HLA in healthy donors. V lost 0 bases, J lost 6 bases, and 14 bases lay in between. The CDR3 is made up of 15 amino acids. Germline assignment: CDR1 LNHNV and CDR2 YYDKDF (reference sequence). Use of 60 Vbeta and 13 Jbeta primers characterized the PCR. Profiled with immunoSEQ multiplex PCR; TCRdb holds only in-frame clones, not every one. Of around 100,000 clones listed, roughly four fifths are singletons. This clonotype originated in a woman aged 55 to 70 in good health and CMV-seropositive. Material for sequencing was PBMCs. The chain couples TRBV15 to TRBJ1-1; no definite D call. The CDR3 DNA sequence: TGTGCCACCAGCAGAGATTTGCGGGGTAGAGCTGAAGCTTTCTTT. It yields the protein CATSRDLRGRAEAFF.